One and the same sample provided the 7 T cell receptor beta chains below, sequenced in a study of identical twins. TCRdb re-called the 5' RACE reads through MiXCR, storing one row per CDR3 protein. The repertoire has about 460,000 distinct CDR3 sequences, more than 13% of them found once; the top ten carry around 0.52%. This sample also appeared in a second study, on yellow fever vaccine responses in identical twins.

Source material: CD4+ T cells sorted from blood. The receptors derive from a woman under 30 in good health.

The chain couples TRBV5-6 to TRBJ1-1; possibly TRBD1 for D (5 bases). The germline V gene encodes CDR1 SGHDT and CDR2 YYEEEE. V lost 2 bases, J lost 1 base, and 12 bases lay in between. This CDR3 has 15 amino acids. The CDR3 DNA reads TGTGCCAGCAGCTTCCGGACACGCACGAACACTGAAGCTTTCTTT. The encoded protein is CASSFRTRTNTEAFF.

The sample holds a few counts of this clonotype. The chain joins TRBV12-3 or TRBV12-4 to TRBJ1-6; no reliable D call. This CDR3 is built from 15 residues. V was trimmed by 7 bases and J by 3 bases, leaving 13 bases between them. This CDR3 is CASTFNNRYNSPLHF. In DNA form, the CDR3 reads TGTGCCAGCACGTTCAATAACCGCTATAATTCACCCCTCCACTTT.

The rearrangement uses TRBV2 and TRBJ2-1, with 8 positions matching TRBD1. V lost 6 bases to trimming and J lost 6 bases; unmatched junction nucleotides: 4. This CDR3 has 13 residues. CDR1 is SNHLY, CDR2 FYNNEI, per germline. CDR3 sequence reads: CASRVTGVNEQFF. As DNA, the CDR3 is TGTGCCAGCAGGGTGACAGGGGTCAATGAGCAGTTCTTC.

This clonotype showed up just a few times. This chain links TRBV6-5 with TRBJ2-4; no firm D call. Trimming took 2 bases from V and 0 from J, leaving 11 bases between them. The CDR3 is 16 amino acids. Germline CDR1 reads MNHEY; CDR2 reads SVGAGI. The CDR3 reads CASSYGTQLAKNIQYF. The CDR3 region has the DNA TGTGCCAGCAGTTACGGAACCCAGCTAGCCAAAAACATTCAGTACTTC.

The chain links TRBV20-1 to TRBJ2-1, with TRBD1 as a possible D gene (5 bases). The CDR3 sequence is 11 residues long. Looked up from germline, CDR1 is DFQATT and CDR2 is SNEGSKA (reference sequence). The V gene lost 6 bases and the J gene lost 3 bases, with 6 bases spanning the gap. CDR3 bases: TGCAGTGCAGGGGACTACAATGAGCAGTTCTTC. It codes for CSAGDYNEQFF.

The gene calls are TRBV4-3 and TRBJ2-7; D is unresolved. CDR1 is LGHNA, CDR2 YSLEER, per germline. The CDR3 runs 14 residues. V lost 4 bases, J lost 2 bases, and 12 bases lay in between. The CDR3 reads CASSRSSLAYEQYF. The CDR3 DNA reads as TGCGCCAGCAGCCGCTCCTCACTTGCCTACGAGCAGTACTTC.

The table lists this clonotype with many counts. This chain joins TRBV24-1 and TRBJ1-5; 7 nucleotides line up with TRBD1. The V segment lost 2 bases and the J segment 3 bases; nucleotides outside the gene matches: 9. This CDR3 has 17 amino acids. The germline V gene encodes CDR1 KGHDR and CDR2 SFDVKD. The CDR3 DNA sequence: TGTGCCACCAGTGATTCGTCCAGGGGGATAAACAATCAGCCCCAGCATTTT. Protein product: CATSDSSRGINNQPQHF.